The clone carrying this T cell receptor beta chain was seen only a few times. The antigen remains unidentified. The sample is drawn from a study of regulatory T cells in long-lasting Graves disease. Findings and caveats of the study: Favoring TRBV28, TRBJ1-2 and TRBJ2-5 was a feature seen in persistent disease. Less diverse TCR repertoires were seen in persistent Graves' patients than in newly diagnosed ones.

The time point denotes: newly diagnosed GD, antithyroid drugs for less than 3 months. Construction of the TCR library relied on RNA isolated from PBMCs. Graves' disease diagnosis was established per American Thyroid Association guidelines. V lost 3 bases to trimming and J lost 7 bases, with 16 bases between them. Germline-derived CDR1 and CDR2 are SGHAT and FQNNGV. The CDR3 contains 15 residues. Construction of TCR beta libraries relied on iRepertoire HTBI primers and on Arm-PCR targeting CDR3 regions. MiXCR, applied by TCRdb to the multiplex PCR reads, yields one record per CDR3 protein. The sample includes approximately 540,000 distinct CDR3 sequences, 12% seen only once; the top ten take 7.5% to 9%. The data were also submitted as part of a second study, on T cells in Graves' hyperthyroidism and ophthalmopathy.

This chain links TRBV11-2 with TRBJ2-1; weak D call: TRBD2 (5 bases). The material was peripheral blood mononuclear cells (PBMCs), obtained at new diagnosis, from a patient treated with antithyroid drugs. The sequence was obtained from a young woman with Graves disease. The DNA for the CDR3 is TGTGCCAGCAGCTTGTTCGTAGAGGGTGGGAATGAGCAGTTCTTC. Encoded protein: CASSLFVEGGNEQFF.